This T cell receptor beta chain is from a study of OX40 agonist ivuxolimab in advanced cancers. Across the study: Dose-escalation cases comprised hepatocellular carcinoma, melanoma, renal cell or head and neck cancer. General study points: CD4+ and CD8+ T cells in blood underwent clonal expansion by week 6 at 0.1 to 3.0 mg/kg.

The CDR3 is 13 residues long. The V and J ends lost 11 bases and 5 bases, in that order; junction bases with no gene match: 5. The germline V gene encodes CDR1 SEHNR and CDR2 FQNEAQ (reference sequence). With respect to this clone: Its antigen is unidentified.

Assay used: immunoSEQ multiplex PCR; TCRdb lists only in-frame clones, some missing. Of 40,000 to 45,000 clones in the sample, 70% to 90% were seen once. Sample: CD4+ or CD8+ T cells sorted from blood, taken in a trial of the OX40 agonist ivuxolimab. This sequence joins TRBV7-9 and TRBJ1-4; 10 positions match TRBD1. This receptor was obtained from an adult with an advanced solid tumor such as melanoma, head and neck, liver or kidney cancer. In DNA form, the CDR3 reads TGTGCCGGAGTGACAGGGGGCAATGAAAAACTGTTTTTT. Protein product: CAGVTGGNEKLFF.